These 29 T cell receptor beta chains were sequenced from one sample in a study of TIL therapy for anti-PD-1-resistant metastatic lung cancer. Time point given: pre-treatment sample, taken before nivolumab and TIL therapy. Pleural nodules or supraclavicular lymph nodes made up most of the excised metastases sampled. The libraries were made with immunoSEQ v3. Repertoires were generated with immunoSEQ multiplex PCR, while TCRdb's copy carries only in-frame clones and drops some. The table records around 100,000 clones, 65% of them present only once. The sequencing here drew on tumor tissue, taken at baseline. These receptors all stem from a person aged 25 to 79 with non-small cell lung cancer.

The chain links TRBV30 to TRBJ2-1; TRBD1 agrees at 9 bases. Germline V CDR1 and CDR2: GTSNPN, SVGIG (reference sequence). The CDR3 is made up of 15 amino acids. J lost 9 bases, V lost 0 bases, and 9 bases had no gene match. The CDR3 DNA is TGTGCCTGGAGTGTACCGGGACAGGGAATGGTTGAGCAGTTCTTC. It translates to CAWSVPGQGMVEQFF.

This sequence joins TRBV29-1 and TRBJ2-2, with D maybe TRBD1 (6 bases). This CDR3 comprises 18 residues. The germline V gene encodes CDR1 SQVTM and CDR2 ANQGSEA. V lost 8 bases, J lost 0 bases, and 25 bases lay in between. Here the CDR3 reads CSPGVGGKTGANTGELFF. The CDR3 DNA is TGCAGCCCAGGGGTAGGCGGAAAGACAGGTGCGAACACCGGGGAGCTGTTTTTT.

The chain links TRBV24-1 to TRBJ1-4; D unclear. Germline V gives CDR1 KGHDR, CDR2 SFDVKD. The V and J ends lost 12 bases and 4 bases respectively, with 11 bases between them. The CDR3 loop spans 12 amino acids. The CDR3 coding sequence is TGTGCCCCCTTTAGGTATAATGAAAAACTGTTTTTT. As protein: CAPFRYNEKLFF.

V is TRBV11-2 and J is TRBJ2-7; TRBD1 agrees at 10 bases. Trimming took 8 bases from V and 5 from J; bases not matched to a gene: 9. This CDR3 has 14 amino acids. Germline CDR1 SGHAT, CDR2 FQNNGV. CDR3 loop: CASATGTGVHEQYF. The CDR3 DNA reads TGTGCCAGCGCCACCGGGACAGGGGTCCACGAGCAGTACTTC.

Concerning this clone itself: Germline and junction disagree at one end, which may indicate a read error. Other DNA sequences within the sample encode an identical CDR3. The J gene is TRBJ2-2, the V gene TRBV6-2 or TRBV6-3, with 12 bases aligning to TRBD2. The CDR3 runs to 19 residues. The germline V gene has CDR1 MNHEY and CDR2 SVGEGT. CDR3 residues: CASSWLAGGPASYTGELFF. The DNA of the CDR3 is TGTGCCAGCAGTTGGCTAGCGGGGGGGCCTGCGTCGTACACCGGTGAGCTGTTTTTT.

This clone was observed a handful of times. The V call is TRBV6-1, the J call TRBJ2-1, with D possibly being TRBD1 (6 bases). The germline gives CDR1 MNHNS, CDR2 SASEGT. The V gene lost 0 bases and the J gene lost 0 bases, with 9 bases spanning the gap. The CDR3 is 16 amino acids. The DNA for the CDR3 is TGTGCCAGCAGTGAAGCCGGGACAAGCTCCTACAATGAGCAGTTCTTC. It codes for CASSEAGTSSYNEQFF.

This sequence joins TRBV14 and TRBJ2-1; no clear D. The CDR3 has 14 residues. The V and J ends lost 3 bases and 6 bases respectively, with 12 bases between them. The germline CDR1 and CDR2 sequences are SGHDN and FVKESK. The CDR3, as DNA: TGTGCCAGCAGCCAGAGGATACCGTCCAATGAGCAGTTCTTC. This gives the protein CASSQRIPSNEQFF. The variable domain in full, completed from reference TRBV14 and TRBJ2-1, reads EAGVTQFPSHSVIEKGQTVTLRCDPISGHDNLYWYRRVMGKEIKFLLHFVKESKQDESGMPNNRFLAERTGGTYSTLKVQPAELEDSGVYFCASSQRIPSNEQFFGPGTRLTVL.

The table lists this clone with a few counts. CDR3: CASSPRGSNQPQHF. The CDR3 region has the DNA TGTGCCAGCAGTCCCAGGGGAAGCAATCAGCCCCAGCATTTT. The gene calls are TRBV28 and TRBJ1-5; TRBD1 might be the D (6 bases). The CDR3 consists of 14 residues. Germline V gene data show CDR1 as MDHEN and CDR2 as SYDVKM. V was shortened by 5 bases and J by 1 base, with 9 bases between the two germline ends.

V usage is TRBV25-1 and J usage is TRBJ2-7, with 8 bases fitting TRBD2. Trimming cost V 7 bases and J 5 bases; bases outside gene matches: 4. Germline V lookup: CDR1 MGHDK, CDR2 SYGVNS. This CDR3 is built from 12 residues. For the CDR3, the DNA is TGTGCCAGCACCGGGGGGGACAACGAGCAGTACTTC. Protein: CASTGGDNEQYF.

V gene TRBV5-1 combines with J gene TRBJ2-7; D call uncertain. The length of the CDR3 is 11 residues. Germline CDR1 is SGHRS and CDR2 is YFSETQ. Trimming stripped 2 bases from V and 0 bases from J, with 0 bases between. The CDR3 reads CASSFSYEQYF. CDR3 DNA sequence: TGCGCCAGCAGCTTCTCCTACGAGCAGTACTTC.

This clone was found a few times. The chain couples TRBV7-7 to TRBJ2-7; TRBD1 matches 7 bases. The V and J ends lost 5 bases and 6 bases, in that order; junction bases with no gene match: 7. CDR1 and CDR2 from the germline V gene are SSHAT and FNYEAQ (reference sequence). The CDR3 runs to 13 residues. CDR3: CASSLDREGEQYF. CDR3 in DNA: TGTGCCAGCAGCCTCGACAGGGAAGGCGAGCAGTACTTC.

V usage is TRBV28 and J usage is TRBJ2-3; 7 bases match TRBD1. Germline CDR1 and CDR2: MDHEN and SYDVKM. J gave up 1 base and V 2 bases, and 9 bases lay outside the gene matches. This CDR3 contains 17 residues. The CDR3 DNA reads as TGTGCCAGCAGTTTAGGGCAGGGGGTTCCTGGCACAGATACGCAGTATTTT. Encoded protein: CASSLGQGVPGTDTQYF. Complete variable domain (other parts from reference TRBV28 and TRBJ2-3): DVKVTQSSRYLVKRTGEKVFLECVQDMDHENMFWYRQDPGLGLRLIYFSYDVKMKEKGDIPEGYSVSREKKERFSLILESASTNQTSMYLCASSLGQGVPGTDTQYFGPGTRLTVL.

V usage is TRBV9 and J usage is TRBJ2-1, with 11 bases matching TRBD1. The germline gives CDR1 SGDLS, CDR2 YYNGEE. The junction had 8 bases not matched to a gene; V was cut back by 3 bases and J by 6 bases. This CDR3 comprises 16 residues. The DNA for the CDR3 is TGTGCCAGCAGCGCGGGACAGGGGGTTCGAGGCAATGAGCAGTTCTTC. Its protein product is CASSAGQGVRGNEQFF.

This chain uses TRBV13 with TRBJ1-4; possible D gene TRBD1, 6 bases. Germline V gene sequence: CDR1 PRHDT, CDR2 FYEKMQ (reference sequence). This CDR3 contains 14 residues. V lost 3 bases and J lost 7, with 12 bases in between. CDR3 nucleotide sequence: TGTGCCAGCAGCTTTAGGGGGGGCGGTGAAAAACTGTTTTTT. Protein sequence: CASSFRGGGEKLFF. The full variable domain, its missing parts supplied by reference TRBV13 and TRBJ1-4, is AAGVIQSPRHLIKEKRETATLKCYPIPRHDTVYWYQQGPGQDPQFLISFYEKMQSDKGSIPDRFSAQQFSDYHSELNMSSLELGDSALYFCASSFRGGGEKLFFGSGTQLSVL.

This sequence joins TRBV5-1 and TRBJ1-1, with D perhaps matching TRBD1 (5 bases). Germline values: CDR1 SGHRS, CDR2 YFSETQ. Trimming cost V 5 bases and J 1 base, with 12 bases left between them. The CDR3 is 14 amino acids. This chain's CDR3 is CASRWGVGNTEAFF. The CDR3 DNA reads TGCGCCAGCAGGTGGGGCGTGGGGAACACTGAAGCTTTCTTT. Looking up the rest from reference TRBV5-1 and TRBJ1-1 gives the full variable domain: KAGVTQTPRYLIKTRGQQVTLSCSPISGHRSVSWYQQTPGQGLQFLFEYFSETQRNKGNFPGRFSGRQFSNSRSEMNVSTLELGDSALYLCASRWGVGNTEAFFGQGTRLTVV.

The rearrangement links TRBV10-3 to TRBJ2-3; TRBD2 is a possible D gene (6 bases). CDR1 ENHRY and CDR2 SYGVKD come from the germline V gene. Trimming pared 11 bases from V and 1 base from J, leaving 16 bases between. The CDR3 runs to 14 residues. The CDR3 sequence is CAASEGRRTDTQYF. The CDR3 nucleotides are TGTGCCGCCTCGGAGGGTAGACGCACAGATACGCAGTATTTT.

The chain couples TRBV28 to TRBJ1-5, with TRBD1 matching over 7 bases. CDR1 MDHEN and CDR2 SYDVKM come from the germline V gene. The length of the CDR3 is 14 residues. Trimming cost V 5 bases and J 6 bases; bases outside gene matches: 7. CDR3 nucleotides: TGTGCCAGCAGTCCAGGGGGGGGGATTCAGCCCCAGCATTTT. Translation gives CASSPGGGIQPQHF.

In its sample, this clone was seen once. The V call is TRBV30, the J call TRBJ2-5; D may be TRBD2 (6 bases). Germline V CDR1 and CDR2: GTSNPN, SVGIG (reference sequence). This CDR3 has 13 residues. V lost 5 bases to trimming and J lost 5 bases, with 15 bases between them. CDR3 sequence reads: CAWSGDLGETQYF. Written as DNA, the CDR3 is TGTGCCTGGTCGGGAGACCTTGGGGAGACCCAGTACTTC.

CDR3 in DNA: TGTGCCATCAGTCGAGACGCCTGGGGGTTGACAGATACGCAGTATTTT. Protein: CAISRDAWGLTDTQYF. This sequence joins TRBV10-3 and TRBJ2-3, with D perhaps assigned TRBD1 or TRBD2 (5 bases each). The germline V and J ends were trimmed by 5 bases and 3 bases, with 18 bases remaining between them. CDR3 length equals 16 residues. Germline V gene lookup returns CDR1 ENHRY and CDR2 SYGVKD.

This chain joins TRBV19 and TRBJ2-7; the D gene could be TRBD1 or TRBD2 (5 bases each). There are 15 residues in the CDR3. V lost 3 bases, J lost 2 bases, and 14 bases lay in between. Germline assignment: CDR1 LNHDA and CDR2 SQIVND (reference sequence). The CDR3 loop is CASSIWGTTTYEQYF. Written as DNA, the CDR3 is TGTGCCAGTAGTATTTGGGGGACCACTACCTACGAGCAGTACTTC.

This chain uses TRBV5-1 with TRBJ2-7; weak D call: TRBD2 (5 bases). This CDR3 has 15 residues. The germline gives CDR1 SGHRS, CDR2 YFSETQ. V lost 0 bases, J lost 2 bases, and 12 bases lay in between. CDR3 DNA sequence: TGCGCCAGCAGCTTGGCCGAGGCGGGTACCTACGAGCAGTACTTC. This sequence encodes CASSLAEAGTYEQYF.

The CDR3 region is CAWSFPQRESYNEQFF. The CDR3 coding sequence is TGTGCCTGGAGTTTCCCACAGCGGGAGAGCTACAATGAGCAGTTCTTC. The chain combines TRBV30 with TRBJ2-1; 8 bases map to TRBD2. The CDR3 runs to 16 residues. CDR1 and CDR2 from the germline V gene are GTSNPN and SVGIG (reference sequence). Losses at the gene ends were 2 bases for V and 3 bases for J; bases not matched to a gene: 9. Combining the CDR3 with reference TRBV30 and TRBJ2-1 gives the whole variable domain SQTIHQWPATLVQPVGSPLSLECTVEGTSNPNLYWYRQAAGRGLQLLFYSVGIGQISSEVPQNLSASRPQDRQFILSSKKLLLSDSGFYLCAWSFPQRESYNEQFFGPGTRLTVL.

The rearrangement uses TRBV19 and TRBJ2-3; D perhaps matches TRBD2 (6 bases). The CDR3 is 15 amino acids. V was shortened by 6 bases and J by 0 bases, with 13 bases between the two germline ends. Germline assignment: CDR1 LNHDA and CDR2 SQIVND (reference sequence). The CDR3 here is CASSGTYVSTDTQYF. The CDR3, as DNA: TGTGCCAGTAGCGGGACTTATGTTAGCACAGATACGCAGTATTTT.

There are a few counts of this clone. The rearrangement joins TRBV7-8 to TRBJ2-2, with D perhaps matching TRBD2 (5 bases). There are 13 residues in the CDR3. V dropped 5 bases and J dropped 2 bases, with 6 bases sitting between them. Germline loops: CDR1 SGHVS, CDR2 FQNEAQ. CDR3: CASSRTNTGELFF. The CDR3 DNA follows: TGTGCCAGCAGCCGGACTAACACCGGGGAGCTGTTTTTT.

V and J are TRBV28 and TRBJ2-1, with 7 bases that match TRBD2. The germline V gene has CDR1 MDHEN and CDR2 SYDVKM. The CDR3 is 14 residues long. V lost 2 bases to trimming and J lost 9 bases; unmatched junction nucleotides: 7. CDR3 DNA sequence: TGTGCCAGCAGTTTACAGGAAAGCGGGATTGAGCAGTTCTTC. It is translated as CASSLQESGIEQFF.

This chain joins TRBV4-1 and TRBJ2-3, with D perhaps given as TRBD1 or TRBD2 (5 bases each). Per the germline V gene, CDR1 is MGHRA and CDR2 is YSYEKL. The CDR3 has 17 residues. V gave up 2 bases and J gave up 4 bases, with 19 bases separating them. The DNA for the CDR3 is TGCGCCAGCAGCCAAAGCTATGAGGGCCCCAGGGCAGATACGCAGTATTTT. Encoded protein: CASSQSYEGPRADTQYF.

The chain uses TRBV6-5 and TRBJ2-7; 12 bases align to TRBD2. Germline-derived CDR1 and CDR2 are MNHEY and SVGAGI. J was trimmed by 6 bases and V by 2 bases; bases with no gene match: 2. The CDR3 has 14 residues. CDR3 residues: CASSYGLAGFEQYF. The CDR3 DNA reads as TGTGCCAGCAGTTACGGACTAGCGGGATTCGAGCAGTACTTC.

The rearrangement joins TRBV24-1 to TRBJ1-2, with 8 nucleotides matching TRBD1. Germline trimming cut 4 bases from V and 2 bases from J; bases unmatched to any gene: 5. In germline, CDR1 is KGHDR, CDR2 SFDVKD. The CDR3 extends over 15 amino acids. The chain's CDR3 is CATSDPGQENYGYTF. The CDR3 DNA follows: TGTGCCACCAGTGACCCGGGACAGGAGAACTATGGCTACACCTTC.

V usage is TRBV14 and J usage is TRBJ1-4; 9 positions agree with TRBD1. The CDR3 has 15 residues. Looked up from germline, CDR1 is SGHDN and CDR2 is FVKESK. V lost 2 bases to trimming and J lost 6 bases; unmatched junction nucleotides: 4. DNA for the CDR3: TGTGCCAGCAGCCAATGGACAGGGGCAGATGAAAAACTGTTTTTT. Its translation is CASSQWTGADEKLFF.